The 20 T cell receptor beta chains below were found in one sample sequenced in a study of blood T cell repertoires in COVID-19. The assay was immunoSEQ multiplex PCR, and TCRdb's table has in-frame clones only and misses some. The table lists roughly 52,000 clones, about 83% of them singletons. Specimen: peripheral blood. These receptors were taken from a middle-aged man with acute or convalescent COVID-19.

This chain uses TRBV7-8 with TRBJ2-5; D remains unclear. The CDR3 is 11 residues long. Deletions cut 2 bases from V and 7 bases from J, with 5 bases between. CDR1 and CDR2 (germline): SGHVS, FQNEAQ. CDR3 sequence: CASSLLSTQYF. CDR3 bases: TGTGCCAGCAGCTTATTATCGACCCAGTACTTC.

The V gene is TRBV4-1, the J gene TRBJ2-3; D not certain. V was shortened by 4 bases and J by 8 bases, with 13 bases between the two germline ends. Germline CDR1 is MGHRA and CDR2 is YSYEKL. This CDR3 is built from 13 residues. Written as DNA, the CDR3 is TGCGCCAGCAGCCCCGCCCCCGCCGGTACGCAGTATTTT. This gives the protein CASSPAPAGTQYF.

The chain links TRBV28 to TRBJ2-2; D uncertain. The CDR3 has 16 amino acids. With 7 bases removed from V and 0 bases from J, the gap between germline ends came to 15 bases. Germline assignment: CDR1 MDHEN and CDR2 SYDVKM. The CDR3 region is CASISRGQANTGELFF. CDR3 DNA: TGTGCCAGCATTTCCCGTGGGCAGGCGAACACCGGGGAGCTGTTTTTT.

The CDR3 DNA is TGTGCTAGTGGCTCCAGCGGACAGGGGGCTCATACGCAGTATTTT. The encoded protein is CASGSSGQGAHTQYF. The gene calls are TRBV12-5 and TRBJ2-3; 11 bases agree with TRBD1. The CDR3 is made up of 15 amino acids. Per the germline V gene, CDR1 is LGHNT and CDR2 is FRNRAP. Trimming removed 6 bases from V and 7 bases from J; junction bases left unmatched: 9.

The chain uses TRBV11-2 and TRBJ1-5; 11 bases line up with TRBD1. The CDR3 is 19 residues long. Germline V lookup: CDR1 SGHAT, CDR2 FQNNGV. Trimming removed 1 base from V and 1 base from J; junction bases left unmatched: 9. The CDR3 DNA reads as TGTGCCAGCAGCTTAGGTAGGACAGGGGGCCCCTGGAGCAATCAGCCCCAGCATTTT. It yields the protein CASSLGRTGGPWSNQPQHF.

V usage is TRBV21-1 and J usage is TRBJ1-4; the table assigns TRBD1, which was not confirmed against the DNA. TRBV21-1 is designated a pseudogene. This CDR3 comprises 16 residues. CDR3 nucleotides: TGTGCCAGCAGCAAAGTTGACAGGGGGTTTTGGGAAAAACTGTTTTTT. Translated, it gives CASSKVDRGFWEKLFF.

This chain connects TRBV18 to TRBJ1-1; D is unresolved. Germline CDR1 is KGHSH and CDR2 is LQKENI. V was trimmed by 2 bases and J by 4 bases, leaving 8 bases between them. The CDR3 covers 13 residues. The CDR3 loop reads CASSPEGATEAFF. CDR3 sequence (DNA): TGTGCCAGCTCACCAGAGGGCGCCACTGAAGCTTTCTTT.

This chain uses TRBV15 with TRBJ2-1, with 9 bases matching TRBD2. The CDR3 is 14 residues long. Germline V CDR1 and CDR2: LNHNV, YYDKDF (reference sequence). Losses at the gene ends were 3 bases for V and 9 bases for J; bases not matched to a gene: 6. The DNA of the CDR3 is TGTGCCACCAGCAGTTTTAGCGGGGGTACTGAGCAGTTCTTC. The encoded protein is CATSSFSGGTEQFF.

The chain combines TRBV6-1 with TRBJ1-5; maybe TRBD1 (6 bases). The CDR3 has 17 amino acids. V lost 0 bases to trimming and J lost 6 bases, with 18 bases between them. Germline V gives CDR1 MNHNS, CDR2 SASEGT. This chain's CDR3 is CASSEARTGGRIQPQHF. DNA for the CDR3: TGTGCCAGCAGTGAAGCCCGTACGGGGGGGCGTATTCAGCCCCAGCATTTT.

The chain employs TRBV6-5 and TRBJ1-4; 7 bases are a match to TRBD1. This CDR3 is 14 amino acids long. Germline V gene sequence: CDR1 MNHEY, CDR2 SVGAGI. The V segment lost 4 bases and the J segment 1 base; nucleotides outside the gene matches: 0. The CDR3 sequence is CASSWDRTNEKLFF. CDR3 bases: TGTGCCAGCAGTTGGGACAGAACTAATGAAAAACTGTTTTTT.

This clone occurred once. CDR3 bases: TGTGCCAGTAGTATCTCAGGGGGCGTTGGTCAGCCCCAGCATTTT. Protein sequence: CASSISGGVGQPQHF. The chain carries TRBV19 and TRBJ1-5; 8 bases are a match to TRBD1. The CDR3 is made up of 15 amino acids. The germline CDR1 and CDR2 sequences are LNHDA and SQIVND (reference sequence). The trim removed 3 bases at V and 6 bases at J, leaving 7 bases unmatched.

The rearrangement joins TRBV7-9 to TRBJ2-7; D unclear. Germline V gene sequence: CDR1 SEHNR, CDR2 FQNEAQ (reference sequence). This CDR3 region has 15 residues. Trimming took 1 base from V and 0 from J, leaving 10 bases between them. The CDR3 is CASSLVRQSSYEQYF. In DNA, the CDR3 is TGTGCCAGCAGCTTAGTGCGACAAAGCTCCTACGAGCAGTACTTC.

The V call is TRBV7-9, the J call TRBJ1-2; 9 positions match TRBD1. The CDR3 runs 14 residues. The germline CDR1 and CDR2 sequences are SEHNR and FQNEAQ (reference sequence). Trimming removed 3 bases from V and 4 bases from J; junction bases left unmatched: 3. CDR3 coding DNA: TGTGCCAGCAGCTTTCGGACAGGGGTCTATGGCTACACCTTC. Translated: CASSFRTGVYGYTF.

In nucleotides, the CDR3 is TGCGCCAGCAGCCCCATACGGGGGGTATCCAGGGTGAACACTGAAGCTTTCTTT. Translating it yields CASSPIRGVSRVNTEAFF. J is TRBJ1-1 and V is TRBV4-1; perhaps TRBD1 as D (5 bases). Germline loops: CDR1 MGHRA, CDR2 YSYEKL. The CDR3 has 18 residues. Trimming removed 4 bases at V and 0 bases at J, with 21 bases between.

The chain joins TRBV6-5 to TRBJ1-1; possibly TRBD1 for D (5 bases). The V end lost 3 bases, the J end lost 8 bases, and 16 bases lay between the germline ends. There are 14 residues in the CDR3. CDR1 and CDR2 (germline): MNHEY, SVGAGI. The CDR3 bases are TGTGCCAGCAGTTATGGTTCCAGGGCCTCAGAAGCTTTCTTT. Translation gives CASSYGSRASEAFF.

This chain connects TRBV30 to TRBJ1-2; D may be TRBD1 (6 bases). V lost 6 bases to trimming and J lost 8 bases, with 13 bases between them. Germline assignment: CDR1 GTSNPN and CDR2 SVGIG (reference sequence). This CDR3 region has 11 residues. The CDR3 nucleotides are TGTGCCTGCCTCCGGGGGGCAGGCTACACCTTC. Its translation is CACLRGAGYTF.

V gene TRBV7-8 combines with J gene TRBJ2-3; D is possibly TRBD2 (5 bases). Deletions cut 8 bases from V and 2 bases from J, with 14 bases between. Looked up from germline, CDR1 is SGHVS and CDR2 is FQNEAQ. This CDR3 is 14 amino acids long. The CDR3 here is CASSPGIYTDTQYF. CDR3 sequence (DNA): TGTGCCAGCTCCCCCGGGATATACACAGATACGCAGTATTTT.

This chain links TRBV16 with TRBJ1-5; D is undetermined. CDR3 length: 16 amino acids. Germline CDR1 and CDR2: KGHSY and FQNENV. V lost 3 bases, J lost 0 bases, and 12 bases lay in between. Here the CDR3 reads CASSHDPEVSNQPQHF. As DNA, the CDR3 is TGTGCCAGCAGCCATGACCCGGAGGTTAGCAATCAGCCCCAGCATTTT.

This chain uses TRBV18 with TRBJ1-1; 8 bases are a match to TRBD1. The germline CDR1 and CDR2 sequences are KGHSH and LQKENI. The CDR3 loop spans 14 amino acids. V was clipped by 3 bases and J by 12 bases; unmatched bases: 12. The CDR3 region has the DNA TGTGCCAGCTCACCGGCCGACAGGGGTACCCCTCCTTTCTTT. It specifies CASSPADRGTPPFF.

This clone was recorded once. This chain connects TRBV5-1 to TRBJ1-1, with D possibly TRBD1 on 5 matching bases. The V gene lost 3 bases and the J gene lost 5 bases, with 20 bases spanning the gap. This CDR3 is 16 amino acids long. The germline V gene has CDR1 SGHRS and CDR2 YFSETQ. This chain's CDR3 is CASSSGLRGFGTEAFF. The CDR3 DNA follows: TGCGCCAGCAGCTCCGGTTTACGGGGGTTTGGGACTGAAGCTTTCTTT.